The next 15 T cell receptor beta chains were all read from a single sample in a study of cytomegalovirus exposure and HLA in healthy donors. Clones were read by immunoSEQ multiplex PCR, and TCRdb kept only the in-frame ones, dropping some. Here the sample spans fewer than 250,000 clones, around nine tenths being singletons. Sequenced material: PBMCs. Receptors were obtained from a man younger than 30 in good health and CMV-seronegative.

The J gene is TRBJ2-3, the V gene TRBV7-3, with D perhaps matching TRBD2 (5 bases). Germline values: CDR1 SGHTA, CDR2 FQGTGA. V lost 5 bases and J 5 bases, leaving 8 bases between the germline ends. The CDR3 length is 12 residues. CDR3 DNA: TGTGCCAGCAGCCCCGCGGGAGATACGCAGTATTTT. The encoded protein is CASSPAGDTQYF.

The genes are TRBV5-4 and TRBJ2-7; 10 bases fit TRBD1. The CDR3 has 14 residues. Losses at the gene ends were 4 bases for V and 3 bases for J; bases not matched to a gene: 4. Germline V gives CDR1 SGHNT, CDR2 YYREEE (reference sequence). The CDR3 DNA reads TGTGCCAGCAGCCCAGGACAGGGGGGCTACGAGCAGTACTTC. It is translated as CASSPGQGGYEQYF.

The genes are TRBV7-2 and TRBJ2-6, with 12 bases fitting TRBD2. V gave up 4 bases and J gave up 2 bases; unmatched junction bases: 6. Germline CDR1 SGHTA, CDR2 FQGNSA. The CDR3 covers 18 residues. DNA of the CDR3: TGTGCCAGCAGCTCTCCGGGACTAGCGGGCCCTGGGGCCAACGTCCTGACTTTC. Protein product: CASSSPGLAGPGANVLTF.

This clone is a singleton in its sample. The V and J genes are TRBV9 and TRBJ2-2; D gene unclear. Trimming took 0 bases from V and 3 from J, leaving 9 bases between them. CDR3 length: 15 residues. The V gene's germline CDR1 is SGDLS and CDR2 YYNGEE. The CDR3 DNA reads as TGTGCCAGCAGCGTAGCCGTCAGCGACACCGGGGAGCTGTTTTTT. It encodes CASSVAVSDTGELFF.

The chain is built from TRBV7-6 and TRBJ1-1, with a possible D match to TRBD1 (5 bases). There are 14 residues in the CDR3. Germline assignment: CDR1 SGHVS and CDR2 FNYEAQ. V was cut by 1 base and J by 4 bases, with 10 bases left in between. The CDR3 sequence: CASSLGGGATEAFF. The CDR3 nucleotides read TGTGCCAGCAGCTTAGGAGGAGGGGCCACTGAAGCTTTCTTT.

The chain has TRBV5-4 and TRBJ2-3; maybe TRBD2 (5 bases). This CDR3 comprises 15 residues. V was clipped by 6 bases and J by 3 bases, with 17 bases between them. Germline V CDR1 and CDR2: SGHNT, YYREEE (reference sequence). CDR3 amino acids: CASTSRGADTDTQYF. The CDR3 DNA is TGTGCCAGCACCTCACGAGGAGCGGATACAGATACGCAGTATTTT.

The rearrangement joins TRBV27 to TRBJ2-2; D remains unclear. Germline V gene sequence: CDR1 MNHEY, CDR2 SMNVEV (reference sequence). Deletions cut 1 base from V and 0 bases from J, with 15 bases between. CDR3 length equals 18 residues. CDR3 region: CASSLFLGSIPNTGELFF. CDR3 DNA sequence: TGTGCCAGCAGTTTATTTCTAGGTTCTATTCCGAACACCGGGGAGCTGTTTTTT.

CDR3 sequence reads: CSASGNYEQYF. CDR3 coding DNA: TGCAGTGCTTCAGGGAACTACGAGCAGTACTTC. The chain carries TRBV20-1 and TRBJ2-7; possibly TRBD1 for D (5 bases). This CDR3 contains 11 residues. CDR1 and CDR2 (germline): DFQATT, SNEGSKA (reference sequence). V lost 5 bases to trimming and J lost 3 bases, with 8 bases between them.

The V call is TRBV25-1, the J call TRBJ2-1; 7 bases align to TRBD1. CDR3 length: 16 amino acids. Unmatched junction bases numbered 7, after V lost 1 base and J lost 4 bases. Germline V gene sequence: CDR1 MGHDK, CDR2 SYGVNS. CDR3 sequence reads: CASSESSARGYNEQFF. CDR3 sequence (DNA): TGTGCCAGCAGTGAATCGTCGGCCAGGGGGTACAATGAGCAGTTCTTC.

The rearrangement links TRBV15 to TRBJ1-1; a weak D match, TRBD1 (5 bases). CDR1 LNHNV and CDR2 YYDKDF come from the germline V gene (reference sequence). Between the trimmed V and J ends, which lost 3 bases and 1 base, there was a span of 9 bases. CDR3 size: 14 residues. The CDR3 nucleotides read TGTGCCACCAGCAGCAGGAGGGGGAACACTGAAGCTTTCTTT. Amino acid sequence: CATSSRRGNTEAFF.

The chain carries TRBV29-1 and TRBJ2-7; possibly TRBD2 for D (5 bases). Trimming took 3 bases from V and 4 from J, leaving 10 bases between them. The CDR3 is 12 residues long. Germline V gives CDR1 SQVTM, CDR2 ANQGSEA. The CDR3 is CSVETGSYEQYF. The CDR3 coding sequence is TGCAGCGTTGAGACTGGGAGTTACGAGCAGTACTTC.

The chain employs TRBV29-1 and TRBJ2-3, with TRBD2 identical over 9 bases. Germline V gives CDR1 SQVTM, CDR2 ANQGSEA. V trimming: 7 bases; J trimming: 3 bases; junction bases outside the gene matches: 8. This CDR3 has 14 amino acids. In DNA, the CDR3 is TGCAGCGGGTTCATAGCGGGAGAAACAGATACGCAGTATTTT. Its translation is CSGFIAGETDTQYF.

The chain recombines TRBV7-2 with TRBJ2-1; D perhaps matches TRBD1 (5 bases). With 6 bases removed from V and 8 bases from J, the gap between germline ends came to 11 bases. The CDR3 has 12 residues. Per germline, CDR1 SGHTA and CDR2 FQGNSA. CDR3 coding DNA: TGTGCCAGCAGTTTCGTAGGGGATGAGCAGTTCTTC. Translating it yields CASSFVGDEQFF. The full variable domain, in which reference TRBV7-2 and TRBJ2-1 provide the parts outside the CDR3, is GAGVSQSPSNKVTEKGKDVELRCDPISGHTALYWYRQSLGQGLEFLIYFQGNSAPDKSGLPSDRFSAERTGGSVSTLTIQRTQQEDSAVYLCASSFVGDEQFFGPGTRLTVL.

The CDR3, as DNA: TGTGCCAGCAGTGTTACAGGGGTATCCGGAAACACCATATATTTT. This sequence encodes CASSVTGVSGNTIYF. This chain uses TRBV2 with TRBJ1-3; the match to TRBD1 covers 7 bases. With 4 bases clipped from V and 4 bases from J, the junction kept 7 bases outside the gene matches. The CDR3 extends over 15 amino acids. Germline CDR1 and CDR2: SNHLY and FYNNEI.

The rearrangement links TRBV9 to TRBJ2-7; TRBD1 matches at 7 bases. Unmatched junction bases numbered 11, after V lost 4 bases and J lost 4 bases. The germline V gene has CDR1 SGDLS and CDR2 YYNGEE. The CDR3 sequence is 15 residues long. CDR3 coding DNA: TGTGCCAGCAGCCCCTTACAGGGGACCGTTTACGAGCAGTACTTC. It encodes CASSPLQGTVYEQYF.